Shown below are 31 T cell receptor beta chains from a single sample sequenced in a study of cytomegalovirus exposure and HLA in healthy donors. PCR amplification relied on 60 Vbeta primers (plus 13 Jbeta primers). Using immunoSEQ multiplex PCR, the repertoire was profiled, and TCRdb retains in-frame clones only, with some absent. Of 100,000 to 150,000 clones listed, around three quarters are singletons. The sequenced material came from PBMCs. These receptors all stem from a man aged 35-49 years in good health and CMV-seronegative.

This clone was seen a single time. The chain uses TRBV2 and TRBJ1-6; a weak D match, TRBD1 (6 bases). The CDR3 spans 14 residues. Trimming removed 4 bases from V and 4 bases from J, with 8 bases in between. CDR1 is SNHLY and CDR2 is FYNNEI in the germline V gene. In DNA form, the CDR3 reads TGTGCCAGCAGTGGACAGGTGTATAATTCACCCCTCCACTTT. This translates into CASSGQVYNSPLHF.

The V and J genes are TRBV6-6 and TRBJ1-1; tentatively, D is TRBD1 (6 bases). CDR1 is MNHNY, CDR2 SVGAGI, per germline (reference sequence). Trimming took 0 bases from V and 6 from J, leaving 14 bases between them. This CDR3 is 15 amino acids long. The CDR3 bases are TGTGCCAGCAGTTACTCTACAGGGAATGTCCCTGAAGCTTTCTTT. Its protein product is CASSYSTGNVPEAFF.

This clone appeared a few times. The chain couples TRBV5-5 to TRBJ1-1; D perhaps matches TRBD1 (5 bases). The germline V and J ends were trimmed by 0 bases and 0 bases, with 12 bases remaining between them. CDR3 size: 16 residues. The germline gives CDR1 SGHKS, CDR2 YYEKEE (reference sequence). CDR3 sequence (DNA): TGTGCCAGCAGCTTGGACCTTCGACAGCTGAACACTGAAGCTTTCTTT. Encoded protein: CASSLDLRQLNTEAFF.

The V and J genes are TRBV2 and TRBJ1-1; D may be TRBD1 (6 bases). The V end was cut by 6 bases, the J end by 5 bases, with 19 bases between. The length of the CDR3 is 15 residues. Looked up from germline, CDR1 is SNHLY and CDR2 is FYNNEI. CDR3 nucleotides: TGTGCCAGCAGGTTGAAAGGGGGGGCTCGGACTGAAGCTTTCTTT. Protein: CASRLKGGARTEAFF.

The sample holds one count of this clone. This CDR3 reads CAISENRGMGYGYTF. DNA of the CDR3: TGTGCCATCAGTGAAAACAGGGGAATGGGCTATGGCTACACCTTC. The V call is TRBV10-3, the J call TRBJ1-2; 7 nucleotides line up with TRBD1. Germline V gives CDR1 ENHRY, CDR2 SYGVKD. CDR3 size: 15 residues. Losses at the gene ends were 3 bases for V and 4 bases for J; bases not matched to a gene: 8.

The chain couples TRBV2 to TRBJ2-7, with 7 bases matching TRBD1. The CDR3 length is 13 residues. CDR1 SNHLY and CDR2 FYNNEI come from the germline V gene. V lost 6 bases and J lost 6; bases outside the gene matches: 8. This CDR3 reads CASSKTGSLEQYF. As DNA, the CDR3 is TGTGCCAGCAGCAAGACAGGGTCGCTCGAGCAGTACTTC.

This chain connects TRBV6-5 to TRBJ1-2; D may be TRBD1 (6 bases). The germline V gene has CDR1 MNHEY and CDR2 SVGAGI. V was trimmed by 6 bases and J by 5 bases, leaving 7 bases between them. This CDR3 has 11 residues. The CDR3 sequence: CASSQGYGYTF. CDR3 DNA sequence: TGTGCCAGCAGCCAGGGGTATGGCTACACCTTC.

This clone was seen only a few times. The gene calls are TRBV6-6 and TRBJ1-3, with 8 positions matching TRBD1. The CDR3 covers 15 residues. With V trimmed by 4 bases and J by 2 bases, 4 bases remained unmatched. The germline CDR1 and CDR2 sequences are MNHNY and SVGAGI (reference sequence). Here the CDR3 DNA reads TGTGCCAGCAGTTCCCAGGGGGCGCCTGGAAACACCATATATTTT. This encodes CASSSQGAPGNTIYF.

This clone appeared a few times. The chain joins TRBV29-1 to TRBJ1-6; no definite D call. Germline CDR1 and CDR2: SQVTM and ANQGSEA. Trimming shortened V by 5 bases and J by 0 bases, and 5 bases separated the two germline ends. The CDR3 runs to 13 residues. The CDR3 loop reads CSVLSSYNSPLHF. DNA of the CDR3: TGCAGCGTTCTTAGCTCCTATAATTCACCCCTCCACTTT.

The CDR3 reads CASSYSGQGQPQHF. CDR3 DNA: TGTGCCAGCAGTTACTCCGGACAGGGACAGCCCCAGCATTTT. The V call is TRBV6-6, the J call TRBJ1-5, with 8 bases that match TRBD1. With 0 bases clipped from V and 7 bases from J, the junction kept 2 bases outside the gene matches. From germline, CDR1 is MNHNY and CDR2 SVGAGI (reference sequence). This CDR3 has 14 amino acids.

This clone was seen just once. CDR3 loop: CATKVRAGTEAFF. DNA of the CDR3: TGTGCCACCAAAGTTAGGGCGGGCACTGAAGCTTTCTTT. The J gene is TRBJ1-1, the V gene TRBV6-5, with D unresolved. The V gene lost 10 bases and the J gene lost 4 bases, with 16 bases spanning the gap. Germline CDR1 and CDR2: MNHEY and SVGAGI. The CDR3 spans 13 residues.

This CDR3 reads CASGLTAGYLSRANVLTF. CDR3 sequence (DNA): TGTGCTAGTGGTTTGACAGCAGGATACCTATCTAGGGCCAACGTCCTGACTTTC. The chain couples TRBV12-5 to TRBJ2-6; D unresolved. Deletions cut 2 bases from V and 5 bases from J, with 19 bases between. Germline-derived CDR1 and CDR2 are LGHNT and FRNRAP. CDR3 length: 18 residues.

The CDR3 is CASTSYSYSPLHF. The CDR3 DNA follows: TGTGCCAGCACATCATACAGCTATTCACCCCTCCACTTT. The genes are TRBV5-8 and TRBJ1-6; D is uncertain. Per germline, CDR1 SGHTS and CDR2 YDEGEE. The length of the CDR3 is 13 residues. V was shortened by 6 bases and J by 8 bases, with 12 bases between the two germline ends.

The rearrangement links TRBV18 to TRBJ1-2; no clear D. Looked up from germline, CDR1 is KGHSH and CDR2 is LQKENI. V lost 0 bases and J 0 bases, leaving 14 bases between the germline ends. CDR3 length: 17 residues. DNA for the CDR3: TGTGCCAGCTCACCACCGAATTGGATAGCGACTAACTATGGCTACACCTTC. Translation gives CASSPPNWIATNYGYTF.

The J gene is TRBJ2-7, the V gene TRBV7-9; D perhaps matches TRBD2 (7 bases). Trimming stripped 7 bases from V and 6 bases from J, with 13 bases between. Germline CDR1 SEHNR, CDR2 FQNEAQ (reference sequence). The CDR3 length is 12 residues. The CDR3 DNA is TGTGCCAGCACCGGGGGGCCTAGCGAGCAGTACTTC. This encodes CASTGGPSEQYF.

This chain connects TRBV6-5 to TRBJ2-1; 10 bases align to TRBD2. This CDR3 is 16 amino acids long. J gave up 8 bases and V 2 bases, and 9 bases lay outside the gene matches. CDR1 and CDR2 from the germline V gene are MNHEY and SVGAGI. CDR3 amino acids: CASSYTRLAGLHEQFF. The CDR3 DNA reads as TGTGCCAGCAGTTACACCAGACTAGCGGGTTTACATGAGCAGTTCTTC.

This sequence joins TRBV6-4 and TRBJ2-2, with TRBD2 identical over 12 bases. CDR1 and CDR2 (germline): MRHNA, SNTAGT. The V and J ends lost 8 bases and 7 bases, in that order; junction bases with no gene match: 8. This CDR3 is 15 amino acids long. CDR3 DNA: TGTGCCAGCTCACCTGGACTAGCGGGGATCGGGGAGCTGTTTTTT. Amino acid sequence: CASSPGLAGIGELFF.

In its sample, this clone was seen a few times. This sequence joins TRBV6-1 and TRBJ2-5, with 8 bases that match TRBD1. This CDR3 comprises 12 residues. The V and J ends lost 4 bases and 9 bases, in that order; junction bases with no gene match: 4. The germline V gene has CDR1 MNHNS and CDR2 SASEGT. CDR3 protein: CASSVDREAQYF. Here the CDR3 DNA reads TGTGCCAGCAGTGTGGACAGGGAGGCCCAGTACTTC.

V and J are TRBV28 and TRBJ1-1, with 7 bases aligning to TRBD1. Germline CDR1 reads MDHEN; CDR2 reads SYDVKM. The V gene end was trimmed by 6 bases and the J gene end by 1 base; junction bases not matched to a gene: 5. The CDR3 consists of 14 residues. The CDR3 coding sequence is TGTGCCAGCAGCAACGACAGGGAGAACACTGAAGCTTTCTTT. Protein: CASSNDRENTEAFF.

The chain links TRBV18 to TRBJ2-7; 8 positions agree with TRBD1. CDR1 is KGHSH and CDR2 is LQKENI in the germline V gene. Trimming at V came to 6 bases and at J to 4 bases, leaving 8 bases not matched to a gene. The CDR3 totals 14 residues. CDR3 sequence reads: CASSGQGERYEQYF. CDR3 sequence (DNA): TGTGCCAGCTCCGGACAGGGAGAGCGGTACGAGCAGTACTTC. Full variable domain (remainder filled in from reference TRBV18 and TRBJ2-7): NAGVMQNPRHLVRRRGQEARLRCSPMKGHSHVYWYRQLPEEGLKFMVYLQKENIIDESGMPKERFSAEFPKEGPSILRIQQVVRGDSAAYFCASSGQGERYEQYFGPGTRLTVT.

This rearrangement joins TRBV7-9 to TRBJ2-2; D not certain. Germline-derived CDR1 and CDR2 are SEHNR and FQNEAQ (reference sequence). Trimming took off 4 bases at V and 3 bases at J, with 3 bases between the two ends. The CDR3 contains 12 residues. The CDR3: CASSSDTGELFF. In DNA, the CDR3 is TGTGCCAGCAGCTCCGACACCGGGGAGCTGTTTTTT.

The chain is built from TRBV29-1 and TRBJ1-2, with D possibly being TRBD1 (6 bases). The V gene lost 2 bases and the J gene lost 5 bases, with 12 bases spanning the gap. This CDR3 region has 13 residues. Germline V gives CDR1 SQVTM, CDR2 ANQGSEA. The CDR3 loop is CSVETGQGYGYTF. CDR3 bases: TGCAGCGTTGAAACAGGCCAGGGGTATGGCTACACCTTC.

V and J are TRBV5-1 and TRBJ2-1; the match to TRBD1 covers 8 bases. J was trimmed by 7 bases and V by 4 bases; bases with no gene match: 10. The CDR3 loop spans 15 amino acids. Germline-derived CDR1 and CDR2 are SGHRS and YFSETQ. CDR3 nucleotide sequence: TGCGCCAGCAGCGCCCCAGGGGGCCTGGAGAATGAGCAGTTCTTC. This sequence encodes CASSAPGGLENEQFF.

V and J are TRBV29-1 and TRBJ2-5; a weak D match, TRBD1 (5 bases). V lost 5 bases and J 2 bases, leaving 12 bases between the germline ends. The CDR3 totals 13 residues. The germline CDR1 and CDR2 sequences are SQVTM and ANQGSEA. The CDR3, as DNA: TGCAGCGTTCTTCAGGGTTTGCAAGAGACCCAGTACTTC. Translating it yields CSVLQGLQETQYF.

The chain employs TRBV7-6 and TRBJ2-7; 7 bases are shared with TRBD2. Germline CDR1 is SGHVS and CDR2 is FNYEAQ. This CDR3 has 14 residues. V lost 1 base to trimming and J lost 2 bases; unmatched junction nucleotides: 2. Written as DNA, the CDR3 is TGTGCCAGCAGCTTAGGCGGGGGAACCTACGAGCAGTACTTC. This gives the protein CASSLGGGTYEQYF.

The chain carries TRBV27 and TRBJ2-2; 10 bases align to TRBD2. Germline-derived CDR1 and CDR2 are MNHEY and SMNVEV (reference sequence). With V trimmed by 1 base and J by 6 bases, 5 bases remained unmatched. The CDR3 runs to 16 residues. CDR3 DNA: TGTGCCAGCAGTTTATTAAAACTAGCGGGGCCCGGGGAGCTGTTTTTT. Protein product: CASSLLKLAGPGELFF.

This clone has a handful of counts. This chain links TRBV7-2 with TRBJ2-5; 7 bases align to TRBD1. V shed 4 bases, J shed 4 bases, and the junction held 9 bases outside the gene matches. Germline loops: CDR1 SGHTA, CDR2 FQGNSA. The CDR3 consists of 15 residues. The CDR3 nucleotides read TGTGCCAGCAGCTCCGGCGACAGGGACCGAGAGACCCAGTACTTC. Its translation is CASSSGDRDRETQYF. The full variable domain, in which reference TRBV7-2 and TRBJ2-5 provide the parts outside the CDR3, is GAGVSQSPSNKVTEKGKDVELRCDPISGHTALYWYRQSLGQGLEFLIYFQGNSAPDKSGLPSDRFSAERTGGSVSTLTIQRTQQEDSAVYLCASSSGDRDRETQYFGPGTRLLVL.

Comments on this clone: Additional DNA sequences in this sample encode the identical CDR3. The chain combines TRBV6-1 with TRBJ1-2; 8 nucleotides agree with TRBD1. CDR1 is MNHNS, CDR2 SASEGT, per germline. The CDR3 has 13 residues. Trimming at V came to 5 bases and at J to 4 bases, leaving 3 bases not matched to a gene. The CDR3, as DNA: TGTGCCAGCAGTCCAGGGGGCCCCTATGGCTACACCTTC. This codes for CASSPGGPYGYTF.

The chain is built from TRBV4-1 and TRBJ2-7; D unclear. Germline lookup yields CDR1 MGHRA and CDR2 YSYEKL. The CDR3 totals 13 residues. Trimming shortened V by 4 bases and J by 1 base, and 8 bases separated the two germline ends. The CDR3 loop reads CASSLAPSYEQYF. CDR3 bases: TGCGCCAGCAGCCTAGCCCCTTCCTACGAGCAGTACTTC.

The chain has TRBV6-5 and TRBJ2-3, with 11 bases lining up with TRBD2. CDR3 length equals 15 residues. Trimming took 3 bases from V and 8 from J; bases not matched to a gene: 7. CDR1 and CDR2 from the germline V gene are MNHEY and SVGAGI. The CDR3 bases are TGTGCCAGCAGTTATACTAGCGGGGGCGGGTCTACGCAGTATTTT. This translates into CASSYTSGGGSTQYF.

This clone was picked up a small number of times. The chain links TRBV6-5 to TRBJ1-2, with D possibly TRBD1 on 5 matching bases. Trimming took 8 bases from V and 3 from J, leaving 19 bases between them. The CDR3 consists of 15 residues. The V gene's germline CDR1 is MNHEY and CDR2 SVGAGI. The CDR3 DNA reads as TGTGCCAGCCGACGGGGGGGGAACTCCTACTATGGCTACACCTTC. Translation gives CASRRGGNSYYGYTF.